The rows below give T cell receptor beta chains drawn from one sample of a study of Ad26.COV2.S vaccination and SARS-CoV-2 variants. Produced via immunoSEQ multiplex PCR; TCRdb's table is partial and in-frame only. The sample contains some 300,000 clones, roughly 86% of which appear only once. The sample consisted of peripheral blood, taken in a trial of Ad26.COV2.S vaccine versus placebo. The receptors were sampled from a person between 18 and 59 years old who received the Ad26.COV2.S COVID-19 vaccine or a placebo. CDR3s include the opening cysteine and the closing phenylalanine or tryptophan. A D gene is named only where the DNA matches it firmly. Some rows have no size entry. The others give once, few or many, or a class for an expanded clone.

v_call	d_call	j_call	clone_size	cdr3_nt	cdr3_aa
TRBV18	-	TRBJ2-2	-	TGTGCCAGCTCACCCCGGGAACTCCGGGGAACGAACACCGGGGAGCTGTTTTTT	CASSPRELRGTNTGELFF
TRBV9	-	TRBJ2-3	-	TGTGCCAGCAATGAGGGGGCGGGGAGGAATACGCAGTATTTT	CASNEGAGRNTQYF
TRBV7-8	-	TRBJ2-1	-	TGTGCCAGCAGCTTAATTACAGGGTTGTACAATGAGCAGTTCTTC	CASSLITGLYNEQFF
TRBV30	-	TRBJ2-7	-	TGTGCCTGGAGGAGCTCCTACGAGCAGTACTTC	CAWRSSYEQYF
TRBV2	-	TRBJ2-3	-	TGTGCCAGCAGTGCCCGAGCAGGAGGCACAGATACGCAGTATTTT	CASSARAGGTDTQYF
TRBV7-6	TRBD2	TRBJ2-2	once	TGTGCCAGCAGCCCAGGACTAGCGGGGGGAAACACCGGGGAGCTGTTTTTT	CASSPGLAGGNTGELFF
TRBV7-9	-	TRBJ1-6	-	TGTGCCAGCAGCTCCAGGGAAGGTACCATACCCCTCCACTTT	CASSSREGTIPLHF
TRBV9	-	TRBJ1-2	-	TGTGCCAGCAGCGTAGGGGTAGGAGATTACTATGGCTACACCTTC	CASSVGVGDYYGYTF
TRBV30	TRBD1	TRBJ1-4	-	TGTGCCTTAGACAGGGAGGAGAGTGAAAAACTGTTTTTT	CALDREESEKLFF
TRBV3-1/TRBV3-2	-	TRBJ1-4	-	TGTGCCAGCAGCCAGTCTACTCCCGGGGGGCTAGAGGAAAAACTGTTTTTT	CASSQSTPGGLEEKLFF
TRBV5-1	TRBD2	TRBJ2-3	-	TGCGCCAGCAGCTTGGCCGGGACTAGCAGCACAGATACGCAGTATTTT	CASSLAGTSSTDTQYF
TRBV7-8	-	TRBJ1-3	-	TGTGCCAGCAGCTTAAAGTTTCGGGACGGGGGAAACACCATATATTTT	CASSLKFRDGGNTIYF
TRBV6-5	TRBD1	TRBJ1-3	-	TGTGCCAGCAGGGAGACAGGGCTCTCTGGAAACACCATATATTTT	CASRETGLSGNTIYF
TRBV3-1/TRBV3-2	TRBD1	TRBJ1-4	-	TGTGCCAGCAGCCTATCCGGGGACAGCCTTAATGAAAAACTGTTTTTT	CASSLSGDSLNEKLFF
TRBV5-4	-	TRBJ2-3	-	TGTGCCAGCAGCTTGACGGCGGGGTTCAACACAGATACGCAGTATTTT	CASSLTAGFNTDTQYF
TRBV9	-	TRBJ2-5	-	TGTGCCAGCAGCGTAGGGGCCTCTGCGAGTACGGAGACCCAGTACTTC	CASSVGASASTETQYF